What follows are 28 T cell receptor beta chains derived from one specimen sequenced in a study of blood T cell repertoires in COVID-19. Sequenced by immunoSEQ multiplex PCR; TCRdb stores in-frame clones only, minus some. Among about 250,000 clones, about 80% were seen once, and the ten largest hold 4.9%. Material for sequencing was peripheral blood. The receptors derive from a woman older than 75 with active or convalescent COVID-19.

The chain joins TRBV18 to TRBJ2-1, with 8 bases fitting TRBD2. V gave up 6 bases and J gave up 0 bases; unmatched junction bases: 7. Germline V gene sequence: CDR1 KGHSH, CDR2 LQKENI. The CDR3 totals 16 residues. The CDR3 nucleotides are TGTGCCAGCTCTCCGCGGGGGGAGCTCTCCTACAATGAGCAGTTCTTC. Protein product: CASSPRGELSYNEQFF.

The chain has TRBV30 and TRBJ1-1, with 8 bases aligning to TRBD1. The CDR3 covers 15 residues. The germline V gene encodes CDR1 GTSNPN and CDR2 SVGIG (reference sequence). The J segment lost 0 bases and the V segment lost 1 base, leaving 4 bases of the junction unmatched. CDR3 nucleotide sequence: TGTGCCTGGAGTGCGCCAGGGGGCTTGAACACTGAAGCTTTCTTT. It is translated as CAWSAPGGLNTEAFF.

The chain joins TRBV6-5 to TRBJ2-7, with 9 bases lining up with TRBD1. The ends lost 4 bases at V and 4 bases at J; junction bases unmatched: 5. The germline V gene encodes CDR1 MNHEY and CDR2 SVGAGI. CDR3 length: 14 residues. The CDR3 nucleotides read TGTGCCAGCAGTTCTGGACAGGGGACGTACGAGCAGTACTTC. Translation: CASSSGQGTYEQYF.

The chain combines TRBV10-2 with TRBJ2-5, with 13 bases aligning to TRBD2. CDR3 length: 16 residues. The germline gives CDR1 WSHSY, CDR2 SAAADI. V gave up 7 bases and J gave up 2 bases; unmatched junction bases: 7. The CDR3 DNA reads TGCGCCAGCACAAGGACTAGCGGGGGAGAACAAGAGACCCAGTACTTC. Its protein is CASTRTSGGEQETQYF.

V and J are TRBV5-1 and TRBJ1-4, with TRBD1 matching over 12 bases. The CDR3 extends over 14 amino acids. The V gene end was trimmed by 3 bases and the J gene end by 7 bases; junction bases not matched to a gene: 1. CDR1 is SGHRS, CDR2 YFSETQ, per germline. The CDR3 nucleotides read TGCGCCAGCAGCTGGGGACAGGGGGCTGAAAAACTGTTTTTT. It is translated as CASSWGQGAEKLFF.

V gene TRBV9 combines with J gene TRBJ2-3; maybe TRBD1 (5 bases). Trimming left V 1 base short and J 0 bases short, with 9 bases between. Germline CDR1 SGDLS, CDR2 YYNGEE. The CDR3 has 15 amino acids. The CDR3 loop is CASSVKTASTDTQYF. The CDR3 DNA reads TGTGCCAGCAGCGTAAAGACAGCGAGCACAGATACGCAGTATTTT.

To note about this clone: Other DNA sequences in the same sample also yield this CDR3. The chain recombines TRBV2 with TRBJ1-5, with 10 bases fitting TRBD1. The ends lost 6 bases at V and 2 bases at J; junction bases unmatched: 1. The CDR3 spans 14 residues. Germline-derived CDR1 and CDR2 are SNHLY and FYNNEI. CDR3 in DNA: TGTGCCAGCAGAGGACAGGGGGGCAATCAGCCCCAGCATTTT. Amino acid sequence: CASRGQGGNQPQHF.

This sequence joins TRBV5-8 and TRBJ2-7; D is ambiguous. V was trimmed by 2 bases and J by 3 bases, leaving 6 bases between them. From germline, CDR1 is SGHTS and CDR2 YDEGEE. This CDR3 is 12 amino acids long. CDR3 sequence: CASSFQFYEQYF. CDR3 coding DNA: TGTGCCAGCAGCTTTCAATTCTACGAGCAGTACTTC.

The DNA for the CDR3 is TGTGCCAGCAGCTCACAGAGGCAGGGTAATGAAAAACTGTTTTTT. It encodes CASSSQRQGNEKLFF. V usage is TRBV5-4 and J usage is TRBJ1-4, with a weak D call TRBD1 (5 bases). Germline V gene sequence: CDR1 SGHNT, CDR2 YYREEE (reference sequence). The V end lost 3 bases, the J end lost 4 bases, and 13 bases lay between the germline ends. The length of the CDR3 is 15 residues.

The V gene is TRBV20-1, the J gene TRBJ1-2; D is unclear. Germline V gene data show CDR1 as DFQATT and CDR2 as SNEGSKA (reference sequence). The V end was cut by 3 bases, the J end by 8 bases, with 13 bases between. The CDR3 is 12 residues long. CDR3 in amino acids: CSASSGVDGYTF. CDR3 DNA sequence: TGCAGTGCTAGTTCGGGAGTGGACGGCTACACCTTC.

The chain carries TRBV2 and TRBJ2-2; D perhaps matches TRBD1 (6 bases). With 4 bases removed from V and 2 bases from J, the gap between germline ends came to 11 bases. The CDR3 consists of 15 residues. Germline V gene sequence: CDR1 SNHLY, CDR2 FYNNEI. CDR3 bases: TGTGCCAGCAGTGCGAGGGGGATAAACACCGGGGAGCTGTTTTTT. Translated, it gives CASSARGINTGELFF. Based on the CDR3 plus reference TRBV2 and TRBJ2-2, the full variable domain is EPEVTQTPSHQVTQMGQEVILRCVPISNHLYFYWYRQILGQKVEFLVSFYNNEISEKSEIFDDQFSVERPDGSNFTLKIRSTKLEDSAMYFCASSARGINTGELFFGEGSRLTVL.

This chain uses TRBV12-3 or TRBV12-4 with TRBJ2-3, with D hard to call. The CDR3 consists of 11 residues. Trimming pared 5 bases from V and 5 bases from J, leaving 5 bases between. CDR3 DNA sequence: TGTGCCAGCAGTCTTAAAGATACGCAGTATTTT. It specifies CASSLKDTQYF.

About this clone itself: The same CDR3 also results from other DNA sequences found in this sample. The J gene is TRBJ1-2, the V gene TRBV18, with 11 bases lining up with TRBD1. Germline V gene sequence: CDR1 KGHSH, CDR2 LQKENI. With V trimmed by 2 bases and J by 3 bases, 2 bases remained unmatched. The CDR3 contains 15 residues. CDR3 sequence reads: CASSPGQGADYGYTF. In DNA, the CDR3 is TGTGCCAGCTCACCAGGACAGGGGGCCGACTATGGCTACACCTTC.

The rearrangement links TRBV7-8 to TRBJ2-2; 7 nucleotides line up with TRBD1. The ends lost 3 bases at V and 1 base at J; junction bases unmatched: 8. The CDR3 spans 17 residues. Germline assignment: CDR1 SGHVS and CDR2 FQNEAQ. As DNA, the CDR3 is TGTGCCAGCAGCTTGCAAGGTGGGACAGAGAACACCGGGGAGCTGTTTTTT. Protein: CASSLQGGTENTGELFF. Complete variable domain (other parts from reference TRBV7-8 and TRBJ2-2): GAGVSQSPRYKVAKRGQDVALRCDPISGHVSLFWYQQALGQGPEFLTYFQNEAQLDKSGLPSDRFFAERPEGSVSTLKIQRTQQEDSAVYLCASSLQGGTENTGELFFGEGSRLTVL.

The V call is TRBV5-6, the J call TRBJ2-2, with 7 bases matching TRBD1. The J segment lost 0 bases and the V segment lost 5 bases, leaving 4 bases of the junction unmatched. Looked up from germline, CDR1 is SGHDT and CDR2 is YYEEEE. The CDR3 length is 15 residues. The CDR3 region has the DNA TGTGCCAGCAGTGGGACAGCTGCGAACACCGGGGAGCTGTTTTTT. This encodes CASSGTAANTGELFF.

This chain uses TRBV19 with TRBJ1-1; D remains ambiguous. The CDR3 extends over 12 amino acids. Trimming removed 3 bases at V and 10 bases at J, with 12 bases between. CDR1 is LNHDA, CDR2 SQIVND, per germline (reference sequence). The CDR3 sequence is CASSMGGLGAFF. The CDR3 nucleotides are TGTGCCAGTAGTATGGGAGGTCTCGGAGCTTTCTTT.

V usage is TRBV3-1 (or the pseudogene TRBV3-2) and J usage is TRBJ2-7; D may be TRBD1 (6 bases). The CDR3 loop spans 14 amino acids. The germline V gene encodes CDR1 LGHDT and CDR2 YNNKEL (reference sequence). V gave up 4 bases and J gave up 5 bases, with 15 bases separating them. CDR3: CASSLFTGSHEQYF. The CDR3 DNA reads TGTGCCAGCAGCCTTTTTACAGGGTCCCACGAGCAGTACTTC.

This chain links TRBV15 with TRBJ1-5; unclear D gene. Germline V gives CDR1 LNHNV, CDR2 YYDKDF (reference sequence). Between the trimmed V and J ends, which lost 4 bases and 4 bases, there was a span of 11 bases. The CDR3 extends over 14 amino acids. Here the CDR3 reads CATSTGLPNQPQHF. In nucleotides, the CDR3 is TGTGCCACCAGCACTGGACTTCCTAATCAGCCCCAGCATTTT. The complete variable domain, with remaining parts taken from reference TRBV15 and TRBJ1-5, reads DAMVIQNPRYQVTQFGKPVTLSCSQTLNHNVMYWYQQKSSQAPKLLFHYYDKDFNNEADTPDNFQSRRPNTSFCFLDIRSPGLGDTAMYLCATSTGLPNQPQHFGDGTRLSIL.

This chain links TRBV19 with TRBJ2-2; D might be TRBD1 (6 bases). Germline V gene sequence: CDR1 LNHDA, CDR2 SQIVND (reference sequence). Trimming took off 6 bases at V and 5 bases at J, with 10 bases between the two ends. The CDR3 is 13 residues long. The CDR3 DNA follows: TGTGCCAGTAGATTCAGGGGAACCGGGGAGCTGTTTTTT. Protein: CASRFRGTGELFF.

The chain uses TRBV6-1 and TRBJ1-1; 7 bases map to TRBD1. CDR1 MNHNS and CDR2 SASEGT come from the germline V gene. This CDR3 has 15 residues. Germline trimming cut 3 bases from V and 3 bases from J; bases unmatched to any gene: 7. The DNA for the CDR3 is TGTGCCAGCAGTGATAACAGGGGAAGGGACACTGAAGCTTTCTTT. Amino acid sequence: CASSDNRGRDTEAFF.

This clone was picked up many times. This rearrangement joins TRBV2 to TRBJ2-2, with D possibly TRBD1 on 6 matching bases. This CDR3 has 19 residues. Looked up from germline, CDR1 is SNHLY and CDR2 is FYNNEI. The ends were cut back, 7 bases at V and 1 base at J, with 25 bases in the middle. Written as DNA, the CDR3 is TGTGCCAGCACCCTAAGTAGGGACACCAATCTAGTGAACACCGGGGAGCTGTTTTTT. Residues: CASTLSRDTNLVNTGELFF.

The CDR3 sequence is CASSPWRGGTGELFF. CDR3 nucleotide sequence: TGTGCCAGCAGCCCCTGGCGGGGGGGCACCGGGGAGCTGTTTTTT. The chain joins TRBV7-6 to TRBJ2-2; 9 bases map to TRBD2. The CDR3 length is 15 residues. V trimming: 5 bases; J trimming: 4 bases; junction bases outside the gene matches: 5. CDR1 is SGHVS and CDR2 is FNYEAQ in the germline V gene.

The chain links TRBV6-6 to TRBJ2-7, with TRBD1 identical over 7 bases. Germline lookup yields CDR1 MNHNY and CDR2 SVGAGI (reference sequence). CDR3 length equals 12 residues. V shed 2 bases, J shed 5 bases, and the junction held 0 bases outside the gene matches. Here the CDR3 reads CASSYTGDEQYF. In DNA form, the CDR3 reads TGTGCCAGCAGTTACACAGGGGACGAGCAGTACTTC.

This clone was counted a single time. This rearrangement joins TRBV28 to TRBJ1-4, with TRBD1 matching 8 bases. V shed 3 bases, J shed 10 bases, and the junction held 4 bases outside the gene matches. Per the germline V gene, CDR1 is MDHEN and CDR2 is SYDVKM. The CDR3 consists of 13 residues. This CDR3 is CASSLGQDPKLFF. As DNA, the CDR3 is TGTGCCAGCAGTTTGGGACAGGACCCAAAACTGTTTTTT.

This clone was detected once. The rearrangement links TRBV3-1 (or the pseudogene TRBV3-2) to TRBJ2-5; TRBD2 agrees at 7 bases. The trim removed 6 bases at V and 9 bases at J, leaving 13 bases unmatched. The CDR3 sequence is 14 residues long. Per the germline V gene, CDR1 is LGHDT and CDR2 is YNNKEL (reference sequence). CDR3 DNA sequence: TGTGCCAGCAGTCTAGCGGCCTTGGGAGTGGCCCAGTACTTC. Translated: CASSLAALGVAQYF.

V gene TRBV28 combines with J gene TRBJ1-1; the D gene is possibly TRBD1 (6 bases). Germline V gene sequence: CDR1 MDHEN, CDR2 SYDVKM. This CDR3 region has 15 residues. The germline V and J ends were trimmed by 1 base and 2 bases, with 11 bases remaining between them. The CDR3 bases are TGTGCCAGCAGTTTATTGACCAGGGGTAACACTGAAGCTTTCTTT. Amino acid sequence: CASSLLTRGNTEAFF.

This chain links TRBV6-6 with TRBJ2-6; no definite D call. V was trimmed by 3 bases and J by 4 bases, leaving 4 bases between them. There are 13 residues in the CDR3. The germline V gene encodes CDR1 MNHNY and CDR2 SVGAGI (reference sequence). The CDR3 reads CASSYSGANVLTF. CDR3 in DNA: TGTGCCAGCAGTTATTCGGGGGCCAACGTCCTGACTTTC.

The rearrangement joins TRBV27 to TRBJ1-5; D uncertain. Germline V gene lookup returns CDR1 MNHEY and CDR2 SMNVEV (reference sequence). CDR3 length: 13 amino acids. V lost 5 bases and J 6 bases, leaving 11 bases between the germline ends. The CDR3 spells CASSPLPSQPQHF. In DNA form, the CDR3 reads TGTGCCAGCAGTCCCCTTCCCAGTCAGCCCCAGCATTTT.